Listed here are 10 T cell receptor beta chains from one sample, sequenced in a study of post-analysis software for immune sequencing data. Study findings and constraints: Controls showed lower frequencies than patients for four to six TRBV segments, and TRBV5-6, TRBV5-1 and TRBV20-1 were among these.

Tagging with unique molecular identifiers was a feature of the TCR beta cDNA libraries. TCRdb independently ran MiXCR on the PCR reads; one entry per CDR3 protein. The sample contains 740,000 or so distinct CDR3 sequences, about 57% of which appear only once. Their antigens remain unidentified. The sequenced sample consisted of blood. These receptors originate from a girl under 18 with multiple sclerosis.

DNA of the CDR3: TGTGCCAGTAGTATAAGGAGCGGACAGGGAGGTGGCTACACCTTC. Translated, it gives CASSIRSGQGGGYTF. This chain uses TRBV19 with TRBJ1-2, with 8 bases that match TRBD1. The germline CDR1 and CDR2 sequences are LNHDA and SQIVND (reference sequence). V trimming: 2 bases; J trimming: 7 bases; junction bases outside the gene matches: 9. CDR3 length: 15 residues.

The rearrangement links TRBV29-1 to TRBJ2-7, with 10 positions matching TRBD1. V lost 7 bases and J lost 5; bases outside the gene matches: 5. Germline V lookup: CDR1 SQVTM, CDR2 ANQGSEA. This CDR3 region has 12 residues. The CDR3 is CSAGGTGDEQYF. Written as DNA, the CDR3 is TGCAGCGCTGGGGGGACAGGGGACGAGCAGTACTTC.

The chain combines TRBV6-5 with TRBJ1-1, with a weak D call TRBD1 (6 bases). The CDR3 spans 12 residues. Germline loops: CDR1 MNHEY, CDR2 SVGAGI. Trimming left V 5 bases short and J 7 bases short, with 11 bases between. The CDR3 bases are TGTGCCAGCAGTCGGATAGGGGGTGAAGCTTTCTTT. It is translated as CASSRIGGEAFF.

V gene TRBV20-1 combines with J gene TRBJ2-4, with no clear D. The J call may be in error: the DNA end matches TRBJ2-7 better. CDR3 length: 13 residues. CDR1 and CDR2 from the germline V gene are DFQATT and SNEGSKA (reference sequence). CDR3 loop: CSAMVPGNYEQYF. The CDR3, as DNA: TGCAGTGCTATGGTTCCTGGAAACTACGAGCAGTACTTC.

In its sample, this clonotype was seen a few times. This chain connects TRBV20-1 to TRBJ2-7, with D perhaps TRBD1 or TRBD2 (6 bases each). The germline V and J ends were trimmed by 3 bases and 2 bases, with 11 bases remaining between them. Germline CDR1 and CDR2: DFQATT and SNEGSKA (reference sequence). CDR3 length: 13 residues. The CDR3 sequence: CSASSGGAYEQYF. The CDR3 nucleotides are TGCAGTGCTAGCTCCGGGGGCGCCTACGAGCAGTACTTC.

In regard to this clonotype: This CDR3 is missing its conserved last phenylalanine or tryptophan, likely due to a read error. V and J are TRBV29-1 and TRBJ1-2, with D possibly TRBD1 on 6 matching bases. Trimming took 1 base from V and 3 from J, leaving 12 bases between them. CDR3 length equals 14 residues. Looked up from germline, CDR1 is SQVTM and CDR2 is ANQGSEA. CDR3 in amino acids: CSVEGQGKDYGYTV. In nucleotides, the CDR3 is TGCAGCGTTGAAGGCCAGGGGAAGGACTATGGCTACACCGTC.

The DNA for the CDR3 is TGTGCCAGCAGCCAAGGGACTAGCGGGATTACAGATACGCAGTATTTT. Amino acids: CASSQGTSGITDTQYF. V gene TRBV4-2 combines with J gene TRBJ2-3; 12 bases fit TRBD2. V lost 1 base and J lost 3; bases outside the gene matches: 2. Germline lookup yields CDR1 LGHNA and CDR2 YNFKEQ. CDR3 length: 16 amino acids.

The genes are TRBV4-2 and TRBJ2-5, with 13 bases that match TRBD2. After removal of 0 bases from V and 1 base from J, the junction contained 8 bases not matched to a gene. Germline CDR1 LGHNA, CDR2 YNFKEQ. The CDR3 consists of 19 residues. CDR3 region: CASSQDLTSGRASQETQYF. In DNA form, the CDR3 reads TGTGCCAGCAGCCAAGACCTAACTAGCGGGAGGGCCTCCCAAGAGACCCAGTACTTC.

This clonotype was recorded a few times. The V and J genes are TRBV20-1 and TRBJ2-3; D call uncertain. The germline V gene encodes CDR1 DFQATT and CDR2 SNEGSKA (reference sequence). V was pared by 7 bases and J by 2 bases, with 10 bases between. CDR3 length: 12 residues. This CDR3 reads CSGSALTDTQYF. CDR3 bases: TGCAGTGGGAGCGCCCTCACAGATACGCAGTATTTT.

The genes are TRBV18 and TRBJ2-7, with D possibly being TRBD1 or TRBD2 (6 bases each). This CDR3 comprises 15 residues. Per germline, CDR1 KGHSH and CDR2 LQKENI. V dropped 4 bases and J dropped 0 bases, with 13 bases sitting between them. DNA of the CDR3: TGTGCCAGCTCACGCTCGGGGGCTAGCTCCTACGAGCAGTACTTC. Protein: CASSRSGASSYEQYF. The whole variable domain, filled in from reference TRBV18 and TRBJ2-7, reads NAGVMQNPRHLVRRRGQEARLRCSPMKGHSHVYWYRQLPEEGLKFMVYLQKENIIDESGMPKERFSAEFPKEGPSILRIQQVVRGDSAAYFCASSRSGASSYEQYFGPGTRLTVT.